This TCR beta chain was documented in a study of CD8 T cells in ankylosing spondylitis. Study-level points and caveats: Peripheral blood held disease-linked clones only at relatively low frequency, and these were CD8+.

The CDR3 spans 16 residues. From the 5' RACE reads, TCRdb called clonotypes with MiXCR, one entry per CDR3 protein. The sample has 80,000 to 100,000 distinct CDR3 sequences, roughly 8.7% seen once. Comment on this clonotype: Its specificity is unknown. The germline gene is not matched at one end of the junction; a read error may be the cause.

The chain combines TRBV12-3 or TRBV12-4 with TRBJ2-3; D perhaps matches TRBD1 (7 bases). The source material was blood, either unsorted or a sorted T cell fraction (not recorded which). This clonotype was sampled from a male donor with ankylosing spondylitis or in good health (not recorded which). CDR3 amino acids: CATSFGGTEATDTQYF. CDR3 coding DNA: TGTGCCACCAGTTTTGGGGGGACAGAGGCCACAGATACGCAGTATTTT.